The following is a TCR beta chain sequence with its context. Its antigen is unknown. The source of the sample is a study of OX40 agonist ivuxolimab in advanced cancers. Study information: One hepatocellular carcinoma and two cutaneous melanoma patients partially responded.

Libraries were prepared by immunoSEQ multiplex PCR; TCRdb keeps only in-frame clonotypes and omits some of them. The data contain some 45,000 clones, around 86% of them seen just once; the ten biggest clones take up 10% to 15%. Findings and limits, study-wide: Individuals who were partial responders at 0.1-3.0 mg/kg had clonal expansion that ranked among the lowest.

Between the trimmed V and J ends, which lost 6 bases and 2 bases, there was a span of 28 bases. This CDR3 spans 20 amino acids. Germline V lookup: CDR1 MNHEY, CDR2 SMNVEV (reference sequence). This chain joins TRBV27 and TRBJ2-2; D might be TRBD2 (7 bases). Sequenced material: CD4+ or CD8+ T cells sorted from blood, taken in a trial of the OX40 agonist ivuxolimab. This receptor was identified in an adult with an advanced solid tumor such as melanoma, head and neck, liver or kidney cancer. As DNA, the CDR3 is TGTGCCAGCAGCTCACGGTGGTTTGATCGGGGGGCCCTAAACACCGGGGAGCTGTTTTTT. This sequence encodes CASSSRWFDRGALNTGELFF.